These 27 T cell receptor beta chains were all obtained from the same sample, sequenced in a study of human T cells and chemical hapten exposure. The time point here: patch test 3, about 24 weeks after DPC sensitization. Treatment denoted: therapeutic diphenylcyclopropenone sensitization with weekly scalp DPC. Using its own MiXCR run on the RACE reads, TCRdb lists one record per CDR3 protein. Of tens of thousands of distinct CDR3 sequences detected, roughly 10% appear once; the ten largest clones hold about 4%. Here the sequenced sample was whole blood, taken in connection with sensitization to the hapten diphenylcyclopropenone (DPC). These receptors were taken from a woman between 45 and 65 years old with alopecia areata. Some clones in this sample may be carry-over from other donors' samples.

Ten or more counts support this clonotype. V and J are TRBV28 and TRBJ2-5, with 7 bases matching TRBD1. The V segment lost 5 bases and the J segment 1 base; nucleotides outside the gene matches: 7. The CDR3 consists of 15 residues. CDR1 and CDR2 (germline): MDHEN, SYDVKM. DNA of the CDR3: TGTGCCAGCAGTCCATCAGGGACAGCCCAAGAGACCCAGTACTTC. It yields the protein CASSPSGTAQETQYF. Filled out from reference TRBV28 and TRBJ2-5, the complete variable domain reads DVKVTQSSRYLVKRTGEKVFLECVQDMDHENMFWYRQDPGLGLRLIYFSYDVKMKEKGDIPEGYSVSREKKERFSLILESASTNQTSMYLCASSPSGTAQETQYFGPGTRLLVL.

The chain recombines TRBV6-1 with TRBJ2-3, with 7 bases identical to TRBD1. Trimming removed 5 bases from V and 2 bases from J; junction bases left unmatched: 4. CDR3 length: 14 amino acids. Germline lookup yields CDR1 MNHNS and CDR2 SASEGT. The CDR3 DNA reads as TGTGCCAGCAGTTCGGGACAGCCCACAGATACGCAGTATTTT. Protein: CASSSGQPTDTQYF.

Comments on this clonotype: Relative to the germline gene, one junction end is altered; a read error may explain this. This sequence joins TRBV7-7 and TRBJ2-2, with 10 bases fitting TRBD1. CDR1 is SSHAT and CDR2 is FNYEAQ in the germline V gene (reference sequence). The length of the CDR3 is 15 residues. CDR3 nucleotides: TGTGCTAGCAGCCATCGGACAGGGGGAAACGGGGAGCTGTTTTTT. As protein: CASSHRTGGNGELFF.

In this sample, this clonotype turned up a few times. This chain joins TRBV6-2 or TRBV6-3 and TRBJ2-1, with TRBD2 as a possible D gene (6 bases). Germline CDR1 MNHEY, CDR2 SVGEGT. The CDR3 length is 14 residues. V was clipped by 1 base and J by 9 bases, with 13 bases between them. The chain's CDR3 is CASSYLSGVLEQFF. CDR3 sequence (DNA): TGTGCCAGCAGTTACTTGTCGGGAGTCCTTGAGCAGTTCTTC.

This clonotype was observed at least ten times. The CDR3 region is CASSSRPSGSSGNTIYF. CDR3 sequence (DNA): TGTGCCAGCAGTTCTCGTCCCTCAGGGTCCTCTGGAAACACCATATATTTT. V and J are TRBV6-6 and TRBJ1-3, with D possibly TRBD1 on 5 matching bases. The V gene's germline CDR1 is MNHNY and CDR2 SVGAGI (reference sequence). The CDR3 has 17 residues. The V end was cut by 4 bases, the J end by 0 bases, with 16 bases between.

This clonotype occurred many times. This chain uses TRBV6-2 or TRBV6-3 with TRBJ2-7; 12 bases agree with TRBD2. This CDR3 spans 15 amino acids. Germline V CDR1 and CDR2: MNHEY, SVGEGT. V was pared by 2 bases and J by 2 bases, with 1 base of the junction left unmatched. The CDR3 is CASSYRLAGAYEQYF. The CDR3 bases are TGTGCCAGCAGTTACAGACTAGCGGGAGCCTACGAGCAGTACTTC.

Ten or more counts support this clonotype. This chain uses TRBV11-2 with TRBJ1-4, with D maybe TRBD1 (5 bases). The V gene lost 2 bases and the J gene lost 7 bases, with 11 bases spanning the gap. The germline V gene has CDR1 SGHAT and CDR2 FQNNGV. The CDR3 runs to 14 residues. CDR3 in DNA: TGTGCCAGCAGCTTATACTGGGGGAGTGAAAAACTGTTTTTT. The encoded protein is CASSLYWGSEKLFF. The whole variable domain, remainder taken from reference TRBV11-2 and TRBJ1-4, is EAGVAQSPRYKIIEKRQSVAFWCNPISGHATLYWYQQILGQGPKLLIQFQNNGVVDDSQLPKDRFSAERLKGVDSTLKIQPAKLEDSAVYLCASSLYWGSEKLFFGSGTQLSVL.

This clonotype has at least ten counts. This chain uses TRBV5-1 with TRBJ2-1; D is unclear. This CDR3 has 14 amino acids. Germline CDR1 and CDR2: SGHRS and YFSETQ. With 0 bases removed from V and 12 bases from J, the gap between germline ends came to 16 bases. The CDR3 DNA reads as TGCGCCAGCAGCTTGGCCCCCGGTGGCCTTGGGCAGTTCTTC. The encoded protein is CASSLAPGGLGQFF.

This chain joins TRBV28 and TRBJ2-5; the match to TRBD1 covers 9 bases. This CDR3 spans 16 amino acids. The germline V gene has CDR1 MDHEN and CDR2 SYDVKM. The ends lost 6 bases at V and 1 base at J; junction bases unmatched: 9. CDR3 region: CASSTPRTGAQETQYF. In DNA form, the CDR3 reads TGTGCCAGCAGCACTCCGAGGACAGGGGCCCAAGAGACCCAGTACTTC.

This clonotype was counted at least ten times. This chain links TRBV5-1 with TRBJ2-7; TRBD1 matches at 10 bases. Germline V gives CDR1 SGHRS, CDR2 YFSETQ. J gave up 6 bases and V 3 bases, and 9 bases lay outside the gene matches. CDR3 length: 15 residues. CDR3 residues: CASSSPGTGVTEQYF. Here the CDR3 DNA reads TGCGCCAGCAGCTCTCCCGGGACAGGGGTTACCGAGCAGTACTTC.

This CDR3 reads CASSQGGPGSQFF. CDR3 nucleotides: TGTGCCAGCAGCCAAGGAGGTCCCGGGAGCCAGTTCTTC. The V call is TRBV3-1, the J call TRBJ2-1, with D tentatively TRBD2 (6 bases). The CDR3 sequence is 13 residues long. Trimming removed 1 base at V and 13 bases at J, with 14 bases between. Germline V gene data show CDR1 as LGHDT and CDR2 as YNNKEL (reference sequence).

The table lists this clonotype with many counts. V is TRBV29-1 and J is TRBJ2-2; tentatively, D is TRBD1 or TRBD2 (5 bases each). Per the germline V gene, CDR1 is SQVTM and CDR2 is ANQGSEA. The CDR3 has 12 amino acids. The CDR3 DNA reads TGCACCCTTATGGGGGAGACCGGGGAGCTGTTTTTT. Amino acid sequence: CTLMGETGELFF.

The sample holds a few counts of this clonotype. V and J are TRBV5-1 and TRBJ1-2; 8 positions agree with TRBD1. The germline V gene encodes CDR1 SGHRS and CDR2 YFSETQ. V shed 2 bases and J 5 bases; nucleotides not matched to a gene: 5. CDR3 length equals 14 residues. CDR3 coding DNA: TGCGCCAGCAGCTTTTCGAGACAGGGGTATGGCTACACCTTC. This codes for CASSFSRQGYGYTF.

V and J are TRBV30 and TRBJ2-1; TRBD2 aligns across 7 bases. The junction had 6 bases not matched to a gene; V was cut back by 1 base and J by 3 bases. CDR3 length: 15 amino acids. Germline CDR1 GTSNPN, CDR2 SVGIG (reference sequence). Here the CDR3 reads CAWSAESGGYNEQFF. For the CDR3, the DNA is TGTGCCTGGAGTGCGGAATCGGGGGGCTACAATGAGCAGTTCTTC.

The rearrangement uses TRBV28 and TRBJ2-7; TRBD2 aligns across 10 bases. Trimming removed 2 bases from V and 1 base from J; junction bases left unmatched: 8. CDR3 length: 17 amino acids. Germline V gene lookup returns CDR1 MDHEN and CDR2 SYDVKM. Here the CDR3 reads CASSLIRILAGSYEQYF. DNA of the CDR3: TGTGCCAGCAGTTTAATAAGGATACTAGCGGGGTCCTACGAGCAGTACTTC.

This clonotype came up many times. The chain carries TRBV7-9 and TRBJ1-3, with D unresolved. The CDR3 consists of 15 residues. The V and J ends lost 1 base and 0 bases respectively, with 7 bases between them. CDR1 and CDR2 (germline): SEHNR, FQNEAQ (reference sequence). CDR3 loop: CASSLVAGSGNTIYF. The CDR3 DNA is TGTGCCAGCAGCTTAGTTGCGGGCTCTGGAAACACCATATATTTT.

This clonotype was found many times. The V call is TRBV27, the J call TRBJ1-3, with a weak D call TRBD1 (6 bases). The CDR3 is 14 amino acids. In germline, CDR1 is MNHEY, CDR2 SMNVEV (reference sequence). V lost 5 bases and J 3 bases, leaving 11 bases between the germline ends. The CDR3 loop is CASSPLTGGNTIYF. CDR3 sequence (DNA): TGTGCCAGCAGTCCGTTGACAGGTGGAAACACCATATATTTT.

A few counts support this clonotype. The rearrangement uses TRBV6-5 and TRBJ2-6; 8 bases match TRBD1. The CDR3 is made up of 19 amino acids. The germline gives CDR1 MNHEY, CDR2 SVGAGI. Trimming at V came to 0 bases and at J to 0 bases, leaving 7 bases not matched to a gene. CDR3 coding DNA: TGTGCCAGCAGTTACTCGAGAAGACAGGGGCTCTCTGGGGCCAACGTCCTGACTTTC. It codes for CASSYSRRQGLSGANVLTF.

There are many counts of this clonotype. This rearrangement joins TRBV5-4 to TRBJ2-3, with 9 bases aligning to TRBD2. Germline loops: CDR1 SGHNT, CDR2 YYREEE (reference sequence). The CDR3 loop spans 16 amino acids. The J segment lost 2 bases and the V segment lost 4 bases, leaving 8 bases of the junction unmatched. This CDR3 is CASSLGTSLFTDTQYF. The CDR3 nucleotides are TGTGCCAGCAGCCTAGGGACTAGCTTATTCACAGATACGCAGTATTTT.

This clonotype has only a few counts. The rearrangement links TRBV7-2 to TRBJ2-1, with TRBD2 identical over 7 bases. V lost 5 bases and J lost 6; bases outside the gene matches: 13. Germline assignment: CDR1 SGHTA and CDR2 FQGNSA. The CDR3 is 16 amino acids. CDR3 in amino acids: CASSRRGNSGFNEQFF. The CDR3 DNA reads as TGTGCCAGCAGCAGACGGGGGAATAGCGGGTTCAATGAGCAGTTCTTC.

This clonotype was counted at least ten times. The J gene is TRBJ2-7, the V gene TRBV12-3 or TRBV12-4, with unresolved D. CDR3 length: 11 residues. With 6 bases removed from V and 6 bases from J, the gap between germline ends came to 9 bases. The CDR3 coding sequence is TGTGCCAGCAGCCTCCGCGGCGAGCAGTACTTC. Translated, it gives CASSLRGEQYF.

This clonotype was counted at least ten times. The V and J genes are TRBV10-3 and TRBJ1-5; no clear D. The germline gives CDR1 ENHRY, CDR2 SYGVKD. The V gene lost 4 bases and the J gene lost 5 bases, with 12 bases spanning the gap. The CDR3 runs to 14 residues. The CDR3 sequence is CAISVYREDQPQHF. The CDR3 nucleotides are TGTGCCATCAGTGTCTACAGAGAGGATCAGCCCCAGCATTTT.

The chain links TRBV20-1 to TRBJ2-3; a weak D match, TRBD2 (5 bases). Germline V gives CDR1 DFQATT, CDR2 SNEGSKA (reference sequence). The ends were cut back, 6 bases at V and 2 bases at J, with 15 bases in the middle. The CDR3 contains 14 residues. CDR3 amino acids: CSARSGFPTDTQYF. CDR3 sequence (DNA): TGCAGTGCCCGCAGCGGTTTCCCCACAGATACGCAGTATTTT.

This clonotype was counted only a few times. The chain carries TRBV6-2 or TRBV6-3 and TRBJ2-1, with TRBD1 as a possible D gene (6 bases). The CDR3 covers 15 residues. The germline V and J ends were trimmed by 2 bases and 5 bases, with 13 bases remaining between them. Germline CDR1 is MNHEY and CDR2 is SVGEGT. Here the CDR3 reads CASSYGGLIDNEQFF. Here the CDR3 DNA reads TGTGCCAGCAGTTACGGGGGCTTAATAGACAATGAGCAGTTCTTC.

This chain links TRBV11-1 with TRBJ2-7, with a weak D call TRBD2 (5 bases). The length of the CDR3 is 14 residues. CDR1 SGHAT and CDR2 FQDESV come from the germline V gene (reference sequence). Trimming shortened V by 3 bases and J by 0 bases, and 9 bases separated the two germline ends. CDR3 nucleotide sequence: TGTGCCAGCAGCTTCGAGGGAAGCTCCTACGAGCAGTACTTC. Amino acids: CASSFEGSSYEQYF. Drawing the rest from reference TRBV11-1 and TRBJ2-7, the complete variable domain is EAEVAQSPRYKITEKSQAVAFWCDPISGHATLYWYRQILGQGPELLVQFQDESVVDDSQLPKDRFSAERLKGVDSTLKIQPAELGDSAMYLCASSFEGSSYEQYFGPGTRLTVT.

The chain employs TRBV7-2 and TRBJ1-5; 7 bases are shared with TRBD1. This CDR3 has 16 residues. J gave up 0 bases and V 5 bases, and 7 bases lay outside the gene matches. CDR1 SGHTA and CDR2 FQGNSA come from the germline V gene. The CDR3 is CASSTPRGSSNQPQHF. CDR3 nucleotide sequence: TGTGCCAGCAGCACCCCCAGGGGGTCTAGCAATCAGCCCCAGCATTTT.

This clonotype was seen repeatedly, ten times or more. This chain links TRBV19 with TRBJ2-1; D possibly corresponds to TRBD2 (6 bases). This CDR3 is 15 amino acids long. With 7 bases removed from V and 3 bases from J, the gap between germline ends came to 16 bases. Germline assignment: CDR1 LNHDA and CDR2 SQIVND (reference sequence). The CDR3 loop is CASTHSGRLYNEQFF. The CDR3 DNA sequence: TGTGCCAGTACTCACTCAGGGAGGCTCTACAATGAGCAGTTCTTC.